A selection of T cell receptor beta chains follows, all from one sample in a study of T cell responses to AZD1222 COVID-19 vaccine. Clones were read by immunoSEQ multiplex PCR, and TCRdb kept only the in-frame ones, dropping some. In the table there are some 150,000 clones, over 75% of which are singletons. This material consisted of peripheral blood, taken on day 0 of AZD1222 vaccination. The source is an adult in good health. The conserved cysteine and the conserved F or W are not part of the CDR3 here. The size of a clone is reported for some rows only, either as once, few or many, or as a class for expanded clones.

CDR3,J,V,size
ASSESPSIQY,TRBJ2-4,TRBV11-2,.
ASSLNRDETQY,TRBJ2-5,TRBV7-2,.
ASSDSFTGEAF,TRBJ1-1,TRBV6-4,.
ASSLRERGEGYEEQY,TRBJ2-7,TRBV11-2,.
ASSEAGEYEQY,TRBJ2-7,TRBV6-1,.
ASSHSFGGSSYNEQF,TRBJ2-1,TRBV5-8,.
ASSPRTGDSGNTIY,TRBJ1-3,TRBV18,.
ASSLRRNTEAF,TRBJ1-1,TRBV11-2,.
ASSPSTLGTNEKLF,TRBJ1-4,TRBV5-1,.
ASSLGPNQPQH,TRBJ1-5,TRBV11-3,.
ASSLLVLAADTQY,TRBJ2-3,TRBV5-6,.
ASSQDTGGRWDTDTQY,TRBJ2-3,TRBV3-1/TRBV3-2,once
ASSPRGSYEQY,TRBJ2-7,TRBV7-8,.
ATSRDRFSGNTIY,TRBJ1-3,TRBV15,.
ASSSTFGRSYEQY,TRBJ2-7,TRBV7-9,.
ASSLNRGMNTEAF,TRBJ1-1,TRBV9,.
ASSRGDSGNTIY,TRBJ1-3,TRBV11-3,.
ASIARWLPQETQY,TRBJ2-5,TRBV2,.
ASSLGTSGEQY,TRBJ2-7,TRBV7-9,.
ASTDSRGESGNTIY,TRBJ1-3,TRBV19,.
AISESRQGYDGELF,TRBJ2-2,TRBV10-3,.
AISHSGDEQF,TRBJ2-1,TRBV10-3,.
ASSPRIRGLLTAIKSQH,TRBJ1-5,TRBV21-1,.
ASTAGGPYNEQF,TRBJ2-1,TRBV27,.
ASSLSVGDYGYT,TRBJ1-2,TRBV27,.
ASSQALSQGEQF,TRBJ2-1,TRBV4-3,.
ASSQGFGDQPQH,TRBJ1-5,TRBV3-1/TRBV3-2,.
ASSLFPGGFADTQY,TRBJ2-3,TRBV27,.
ASTPMASDTQY,TRBJ2-3,TRBV11-3,.
ASSITGVNTEAF,TRBJ1-1,TRBV27,once
ASSPTGRNEKLF,TRBJ1-4,TRBV6-5,.
ASSLGADTDTQY,TRBJ2-3,TRBV27,.
ASSAGRSNQPQH,TRBJ1-5,TRBV2,.
ASSLRVGDTQY,TRBJ2-3,TRBV12-3/TRBV12-4,.
ASSYVDGFEAF,TRBJ1-1,TRBV6-6,.
ASSLGPAGSTDTQY,TRBJ2-3,TRBV7-9,.
ASSTQSNQPQH,TRBJ1-5,TRBV19,.
ASSSGRLNTEAF,TRBJ1-1,TRBV5-1,.
ASSPRRDEKLF,TRBJ1-4,TRBV5-1,once
ASSLASNPEQY,TRBJ2-7,TRBV7-2,.
ASSSGLAGPDTQY,TRBJ2-3,TRBV11-3,.
ASSPLGTGSGNEQF,TRBJ2-1,TRBV18,.
ASSLVEGEETQY,TRBJ2-5,TRBV5-1,.
ASSPSGYYEQY,TRBJ2-7,TRBV4-2,once
ASSLADRGNTEAF,TRBJ1-1,TRBV7-9,.
ASSQGVSGDEQY,TRBJ2-7,TRBV3-1/TRBV3-2,.
ASSLGRTGINGYT,TRBJ1-2,TRBV7-2,.
ASSLFVNEQF,TRBJ2-1,TRBV7-2,.
ASSVAIPTRSSGTDTQY,TRBJ2-3,TRBV9,.
ASSERGPITGELF,TRBJ2-2,TRBV2,.
ASSQDLGGAPF,TRBJ2-1,TRBV14,.
ASSLRGALYQETQY,TRBJ2-5,TRBV5-5,.
ASSDPGNPPQPQH,TRBJ1-5,TRBV6-1,.